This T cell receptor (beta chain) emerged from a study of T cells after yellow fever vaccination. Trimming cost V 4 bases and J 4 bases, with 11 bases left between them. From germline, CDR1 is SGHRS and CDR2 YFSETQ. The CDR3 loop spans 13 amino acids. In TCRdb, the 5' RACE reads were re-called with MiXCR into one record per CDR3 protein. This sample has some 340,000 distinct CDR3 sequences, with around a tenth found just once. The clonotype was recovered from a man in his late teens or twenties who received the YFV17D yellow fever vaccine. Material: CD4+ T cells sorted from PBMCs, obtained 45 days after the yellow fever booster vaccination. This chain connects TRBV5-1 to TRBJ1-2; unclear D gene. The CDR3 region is CASSPDGVYGYTF. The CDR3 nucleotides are TGCGCCAGCAGCCCGGACGGAGTCTATGGCTACACCTTC.